One sample yielded the 22 T cell receptor beta chains listed below, sequenced in a study of cytomegalovirus exposure and HLA in healthy donors. The study ran its PCR with 60 Vbeta and 13 Jbeta primers. Clones were sequenced by immunoSEQ multiplex PCR, and TCRdb holds only the in-frame ones, with some missing. Of more than 90,000 clones in the sample, around 74% are singletons; the top ten hold 7% to 9%. Sequenced input: PBMCs. All receptors come from a man aged 35 to 55 in good health and CMV-seropositive.

The chain uses TRBV7-2 and TRBJ1-1, with D uncertain. Germline CDR1 SGHTA, CDR2 FQGNSA. The CDR3 totals 13 residues. V lost 5 bases and J 1 base, leaving 8 bases between the germline ends. The CDR3 nucleotides read TGTGCCAGCAGCCAACAACAGAACACTGAAGCTTTCTTT. This codes for CASSQQQNTEAFF.

The J gene is TRBJ2-5, the V gene TRBV12-5; D is uncertain. V gave up 3 bases and J gave up 2 bases, with 10 bases separating them. This CDR3 contains 14 residues. Germline assignment: CDR1 LGHNT and CDR2 FRNRAP. CDR3 protein: CASGFGSGQETQYF. In nucleotides, the CDR3 is TGTGCTAGTGGTTTCGGTTCCGGGCAAGAGACCCAGTACTTC.

The V and J genes are TRBV6-6 and TRBJ2-3, with TRBD1 identical over 9 bases. The V segment lost 2 bases and the J segment 1 base; nucleotides outside the gene matches: 1. The CDR3 length is 15 residues. CDR1 is MNHNY, CDR2 SVGAGI, per germline (reference sequence). CDR3 DNA sequence: TGTGCCAGCAGTTACCGGGACAGGGGCACAGATACGCAGTATTTT. Translation gives CASSYRDRGTDTQYF.

This sequence joins TRBV9 and TRBJ2-5; D possibly corresponds to TRBD1 (5 bases). The V and J ends lost 3 bases and 0 bases respectively, with 12 bases between them. This CDR3 has 15 amino acids. CDR1 is SGDLS and CDR2 is YYNGEE in the germline V gene. For the CDR3, the DNA is TGTGCCAGCAGCGCCGGAAGGGGAAACCAAGAGACCCAGTACTTC. Translated, it gives CASSAGRGNQETQYF.

This clone showed up just a few times. The genes are TRBV4-1 and TRBJ1-2; weak D call: TRBD1 (6 bases). This CDR3 has 13 amino acids. Germline CDR1 and CDR2: MGHRA and YSYEKL. V dropped 0 bases and J dropped 8 bases, with 10 bases sitting between them. The CDR3 is CASSQEIRGGYTF. In DNA, the CDR3 is TGCGCCAGCAGCCAAGAGATTAGGGGGGGCTACACCTTC.

V and J are TRBV6-5 and TRBJ2-5; 10 bases line up with TRBD1. The V and J ends lost 7 bases and 5 bases, in that order; junction bases with no gene match: 7. The CDR3 sequence is 14 residues long. CDR1 MNHEY and CDR2 SVGAGI come from the germline V gene. CDR3 loop: CASKRQGAGETQYF. The CDR3 DNA sequence: TGTGCCAGCAAAAGACAGGGGGCCGGGGAGACCCAGTACTTC.

The chain employs TRBV6-5 and TRBJ2-7; TRBD1 matches 7 bases. Germline V CDR1 and CDR2: MNHEY, SVGAGI. Trimming took 0 bases from V and 2 from J; bases not matched to a gene: 7. This CDR3 is built from 16 residues. This CDR3 is CASSYSLVGTAYEQYF. As DNA, the CDR3 is TGTGCCAGCAGTTACTCGTTAGTCGGGACAGCCTACGAGCAGTACTTC.

This clone occurred many times. This chain joins TRBV28 and TRBJ2-7, with D perhaps matching TRBD2 (6 bases). V lost 6 bases to trimming and J lost 0 bases, with 18 bases between them. Germline V gene lookup returns CDR1 MDHEN and CDR2 SYDVKM. CDR3 length equals 16 residues. The CDR3 DNA reads as TGTGCCAGCAGCTCCCTAGGGACTGCCTACTCCTACGAGCAGTACTTC. Translating gives CASSSLGTAYSYEQYF.

This chain uses TRBV18 with TRBJ2-5; D gene ambiguous. Trimming took off 3 bases at V and 3 bases at J, with 11 bases between the two ends. The CDR3 runs to 14 residues. Germline CDR1 KGHSH, CDR2 LQKENI. CDR3 in amino acids: CASSPELPEETQYF. CDR3 coding DNA: TGTGCCAGCTCACCGGAGCTACCAGAAGAGACCCAGTACTTC.

The chain is built from TRBV15 and TRBJ2-5; 10 nucleotides match TRBD2. Germline V gives CDR1 LNHNV, CDR2 YYDKDF (reference sequence). V gave up 1 base and J gave up 3 bases; unmatched junction bases: 5. The CDR3 is 16 residues long. The DNA of the CDR3 is TGTGCCACCAGCAGAGGTCGGACTAGCGGTAAAGAGACCCAGTACTTC. Its translation is CATSRGRTSGKETQYF.

As to this clone: Within the sample, other DNA sequences also encode this same CDR3. This chain uses TRBV29-1 with TRBJ2-4; 11 nucleotides line up with TRBD1. This CDR3 contains 17 residues. V was clipped by 7 bases and J by 1 base; unmatched bases: 12. Germline lookup yields CDR1 SQVTM and CDR2 ANQGSEA. The CDR3 coding sequence is TGCAGCGCCTCGATGGGACAGGGGGTATTGGCCAAAAACATTCAGTACTTC. Protein: CSASMGQGVLAKNIQYF.

A few counts support this clone. The chain couples TRBV29-1 to TRBJ2-2, with a weak D call TRBD2 (7 bases). The V end was cut by 7 bases, the J end by 2 bases, with 17 bases between. Germline V gene data show CDR1 as SQVTM and CDR2 as ANQGSEA. The CDR3 consists of 15 residues. CDR3 protein: CSARPGGRNTGELFF. DNA of the CDR3: TGCAGCGCTCGCCCCGGGGGGCGAAACACCGGGGAGCTGTTTTTT.

The V gene is TRBV7-2, the J gene TRBJ1-1, with 9 bases that match TRBD1. Looked up from germline, CDR1 is SGHTA and CDR2 is FQGNSA. Trimming removed 3 bases from V and 6 bases from J; junction bases left unmatched: 5. The CDR3 contains 14 residues. The CDR3 spells CASSFLTGGSEAFF. The CDR3, as DNA: TGTGCCAGCAGCTTCCTGACAGGGGGGTCTGAAGCTTTCTTT.

As regards this clone: A read error may account for a junction end that differs from germline. The CDR3 nucleotides read TGTGCCAGCAGCTATACAGGGACGGCCTACTTT. Protein product: CASSYTGTAYF. This chain uses TRBV28 with TRBJ1-6; a possible D gene is TRBD1 (6 bases). The length of the CDR3 is 11 residues. Per the germline V gene, CDR1 is MDHEN and CDR2 is SYDVKM.

V and J are TRBV19 and TRBJ2-5; possible D gene TRBD1, 5 bases. V gave up 2 bases and J gave up 4 bases, with 11 bases separating them. Germline lookup yields CDR1 LNHDA and CDR2 SQIVND (reference sequence). The CDR3 is 14 residues long. CDR3 in DNA: TGTGCCAGTAGTATAAGCAGGGTGTCAGAGACCCAGTACTTC. It translates to CASSISRVSETQYF.

The rearrangement joins TRBV5-8 to TRBJ1-6; a possible D gene is TRBD1 (6 bases). Deletions cut 4 bases from V and 2 bases from J, with 16 bases between. The CDR3 extends over 17 amino acids. The germline CDR1 and CDR2 sequences are SGHTS and YDEGEE. The CDR3 region has the DNA TGTGCCAGCAGCCCCTTCCGGACAGCGACCTATAATTCACCCCTCCACTTT. Translated: CASSPFRTATYNSPLHF.

The rearrangement uses TRBV19 and TRBJ1-3; TRBD1 is a possible D gene (5 bases). This CDR3 region has 16 residues. From germline, CDR1 is LNHDA and CDR2 SQIVND (reference sequence). V was cut by 5 bases and J by 0 bases, with 14 bases left in between. As DNA, the CDR3 is TGTGCCAGTAGTTCCCTCGGTAGGGGCTCTGGAAACACCATATATTTT. It translates to CASSSLGRGSGNTIYF.

This clone was seen once. The rearrangement uses TRBV30 and TRBJ2-2; 7 nucleotides line up with TRBD1. Germline lookup yields CDR1 GTSNPN and CDR2 SVGIG (reference sequence). The ends lost 2 bases at V and 2 bases at J; junction bases unmatched: 8. This CDR3 has 16 residues. The CDR3 sequence: CAWSLGQPYNTGELFF. The CDR3 DNA reads as TGTGCCTGGAGTCTGGGACAGCCTTACAACACCGGGGAGCTGTTTTTT.

The chain uses TRBV5-1 and TRBJ2-7; 7 bases align to TRBD1. This CDR3 spans 14 amino acids. The V segment lost 5 bases and the J segment 5 bases; nucleotides outside the gene matches: 10. Germline lookup yields CDR1 SGHRS and CDR2 YFSETQ. CDR3 DNA sequence: TGCGCCAGCAGAGGAACAGGGGTTTTAAACGAGCAGTACTTC. It codes for CASRGTGVLNEQYF.

V and J are TRBV29-1 and TRBJ2-5; tentative D call: TRBD1 (5 bases). The J call may be mistaken, given a closer DNA end match to TRBJ2-7. This CDR3 has 13 residues. From germline, CDR1 is SQVTM and CDR2 ANQGSEA. The CDR3 loop reads CSVLGHASYEQYF. The CDR3 DNA is TGCAGCGTCCTCGGACATGCATCCTACGAGCAGTACTTC.

J is TRBJ2-3 and V is TRBV12-5; the match to TRBD2 covers 7 bases. Germline loops: CDR1 LGHNT, CDR2 FRNRAP. CDR3 length: 15 amino acids. V shed 3 bases, J shed 1 base, and the junction held 4 bases outside the gene matches. CDR3 sequence reads: CASGFRGVGTDTQYF. CDR3 bases: TGTGCTAGTGGTTTTCGGGGGGTGGGCACAGATACGCAGTATTTT.

This chain joins TRBV12-5 and TRBJ1-2; 8 positions match TRBD1. The CDR3 runs to 17 residues. Unmatched junction bases numbered 8, after V lost 1 base and J lost 1 base. Germline lookup yields CDR1 LGHNT and CDR2 FRNRAP. The CDR3: CASGLDLGQGINYGYTF. For the CDR3, the DNA is TGTGCTAGTGGTTTGGACCTCGGACAGGGAATTAACTATGGCTACACCTTC.